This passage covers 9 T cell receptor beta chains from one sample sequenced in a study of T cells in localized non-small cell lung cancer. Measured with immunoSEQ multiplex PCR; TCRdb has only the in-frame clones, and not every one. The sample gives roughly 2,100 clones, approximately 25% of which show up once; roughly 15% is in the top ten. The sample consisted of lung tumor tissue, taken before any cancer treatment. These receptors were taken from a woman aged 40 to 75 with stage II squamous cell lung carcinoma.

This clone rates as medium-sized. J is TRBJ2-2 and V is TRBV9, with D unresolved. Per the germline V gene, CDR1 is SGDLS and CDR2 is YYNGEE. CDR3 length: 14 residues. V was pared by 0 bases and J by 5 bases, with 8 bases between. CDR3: CASSVVMETGELFF. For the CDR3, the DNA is TGTGCCAGCAGCGTAGTGATGGAGACCGGGGAGCTGTTTTTT.

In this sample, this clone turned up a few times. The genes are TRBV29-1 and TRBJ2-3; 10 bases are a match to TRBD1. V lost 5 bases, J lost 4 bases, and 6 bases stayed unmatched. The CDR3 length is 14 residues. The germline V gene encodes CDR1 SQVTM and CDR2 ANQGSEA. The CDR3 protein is CSVRQGASSDTQYF. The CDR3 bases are TGCAGCGTTAGACAGGGGGCATCCTCAGATACGCAGTATTTT.

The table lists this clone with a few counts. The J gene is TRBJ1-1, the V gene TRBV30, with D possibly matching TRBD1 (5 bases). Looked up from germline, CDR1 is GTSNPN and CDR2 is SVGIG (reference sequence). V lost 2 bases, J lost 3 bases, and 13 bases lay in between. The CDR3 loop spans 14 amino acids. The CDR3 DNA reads TGTGCCTGGAGTCCAGGGTTTAAGGACACTGAAGCTTTCTTT. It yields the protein CAWSPGFKDTEAFF.

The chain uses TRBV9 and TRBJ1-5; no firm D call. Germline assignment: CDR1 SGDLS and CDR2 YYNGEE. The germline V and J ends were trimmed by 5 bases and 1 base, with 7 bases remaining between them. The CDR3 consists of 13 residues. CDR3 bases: TGTGCCAGCAGTGTCAACAGCAATCAGCCCCAGCATTTT. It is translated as CASSVNSNQPQHF.

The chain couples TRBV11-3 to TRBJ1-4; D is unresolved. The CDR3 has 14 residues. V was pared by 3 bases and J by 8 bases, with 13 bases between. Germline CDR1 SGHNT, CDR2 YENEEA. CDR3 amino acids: CASSLGYGTEKLFF. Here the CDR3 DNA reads TGTGCCAGCAGCTTGGGATACGGCACGGAAAAACTGTTTTTT.

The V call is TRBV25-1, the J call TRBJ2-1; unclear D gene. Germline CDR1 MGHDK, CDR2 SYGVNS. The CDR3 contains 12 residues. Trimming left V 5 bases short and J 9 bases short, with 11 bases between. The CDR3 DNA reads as TGTGCCAGCAGTAACCGGGCAGGTGAGCAGTTCTTC. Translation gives CASSNRAGEQFF.

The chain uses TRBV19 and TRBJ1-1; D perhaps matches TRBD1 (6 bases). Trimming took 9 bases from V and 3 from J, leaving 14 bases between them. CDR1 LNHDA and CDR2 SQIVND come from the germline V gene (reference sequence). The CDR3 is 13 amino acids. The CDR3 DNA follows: TGTGCCAGCTCCGCCAGGGGAGACACTGAAGCTTTCTTT. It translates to CASSARGDTEAFF.

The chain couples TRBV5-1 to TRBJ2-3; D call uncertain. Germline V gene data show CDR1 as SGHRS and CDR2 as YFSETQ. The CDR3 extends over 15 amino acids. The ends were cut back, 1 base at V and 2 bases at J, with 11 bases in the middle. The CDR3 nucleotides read TGCGCCAGCAGCTTGCCAGCAAGCACCACAGATACGCAGTATTTT. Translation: CASSLPASTTDTQYF.

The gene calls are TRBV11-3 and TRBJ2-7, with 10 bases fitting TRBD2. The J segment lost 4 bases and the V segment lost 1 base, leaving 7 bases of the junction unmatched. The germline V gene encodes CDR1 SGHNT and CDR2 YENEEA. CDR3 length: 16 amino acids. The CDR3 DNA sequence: TGTGCCAGCAGCTTAGGCCCTAGCGGGAGAACGTACGAGCAGTACTTC. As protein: CASSLGPSGRTYEQYF.